This TCR beta chain originates from a study of response to subunit inactivated influenza vaccine. This CDR3 spans 14 amino acids. The germline V gene has CDR1 MDHEN and CDR2 SYDVKM. V was trimmed by 3 bases and J by 5 bases, leaving 13 bases between them. On this clonotype itself: Its antigen is unknown.

MiXCR, applied by TCRdb to the RT-PCR reads, yields one record per CDR3 protein. The sample records a few hundred thousand distinct CDR3 sequences, about a tenth being singletons. Overall study results and limits: Each seasonal flu vaccination may recruit only limited new T cells, authors suggested.

The receptor was derived from a man aged 45-65 years who received an inactivated influenza vaccine. The gene calls are TRBV28 and TRBJ2-5, with D possibly called TRBD1 or TRBD2 (5 bases each). The sequenced sample was PBMCs from blood, obtained 35 to 45 days after vaccination. This CDR3 is CASSLDQGTETQYF. The CDR3 nucleotides read TGTGCCAGCAGTTTGGATCAAGGGACGGAGACCCAGTACTTC.